A selection of T cell receptor beta chains follows, all from one sample in a study of T-cell reconstitution after alpha-beta-depleted transplantation in children. TCRdb passed the PCR reads through MiXCR, listing each CDR3 protein once. Of fewer than 500,000 distinct CDR3 sequences in the sample, approximately 42% are singletons; the top ten hold 27%. Sample: PBMCs, taken before TCRalphabeta/CD19-depleted stem cell transplant. These receptors originate from a girl aged 2-15 years with aplastic anemia, due to receive a stem cell transplant. CDR3s include the opening cysteine and the closing phenylalanine or tryptophan. A D gene is named only where the DNA matches it firmly. Rows may omit the clone size; those that give it use once, few, many or a size class.

CDR3 DNA: TGTGCCAGCAGCCAAGATCTTCGGGGGCTAGAGCAGTACTTC
CDR3 protein: CASSQDLRGLEQYF
V gene: TRBV4-2
J gene: TRBJ2-7
clone size: -
D gene: -

CDR3 DNA: TGTGCCAGCAGTTCCCTAGCAGGCCCCTACAATGAGCAGTTCTTC
CDR3 protein: CASSSLAGPYNEQFF
V gene: TRBV12-3/TRBV12-4
J gene: TRBJ2-1
clone size: many
D gene: -

CDR3 DNA: TGCAGTGCTAGACCCTCAGTTAGCTCCTACAATGAGCAGTTCTTC
CDR3 protein: CSARPSVSSYNEQFF
V gene: TRBV20-1
J gene: TRBJ2-1
clone size: -
D gene: -

CDR3 DNA: TGCAGTGCTCCCCCGGGGTCTAGCGGCAACAATGAGCAGTTCTTC
CDR3 protein: CSAPPGSSGNNEQFF
V gene: TRBV20-1
J gene: TRBJ2-1
clone size: few
D gene: TRBD2

CDR3 DNA: TGTGCCAGCAGCCCACTCCCCGAGGACGGATTCCGCTCCTGCGAGCAGTACTTC
CDR3 protein: CASSPLPEDGFRSCEQYF
V gene: TRBV11-1
J gene: TRBJ2-7
clone size: -
D gene: -

CDR3 DNA: TGTGCCAGTAGTATAAGCGGGGGGGCGGAAGAGCAGTTCTTC
CDR3 protein: CASSISGGAEEQFF
V gene: TRBV19
J gene: TRBJ2-1
clone size: -
D gene: TRBD2

CDR3 DNA: TGCAGTGCCCCGGACAGCCAATTCCAGTTCTTC
CDR3 protein: CSAPDSQFQFF
V gene: TRBV20-1
J gene: TRBJ2-1
clone size: few
D gene: -

CDR3 DNA: TGTGCCAGCAGCTTGGGACTAGCGGGGATGGGTGAGCAGTTCTTC
CDR3 protein: CASSLGLAGMGEQFF
V gene: TRBV7-3
J gene: TRBJ2-1
clone size: -
D gene: TRBD2

CDR3 DNA: TGTGCCAGCAGAAACCTGGCGGGGGATCCTCAGTACTTC
CDR3 protein: CASRNLAGDPQYF
V gene: TRBV7-2
J gene: TRBJ2-4
clone size: -
D gene: TRBD2

CDR3 DNA: TGCAGTGTACCCGCTCCGGGTAGGAAAGAGACCCAGTACTTC
CDR3 protein: CSVPAPGRKETQYF
V gene: TRBV20-1
J gene: TRBJ2-5
clone size: few
D gene: -

CDR3 DNA: TGCAGTGCAAACCCCCGGGACAGGGACTACGAGCAGTACTTC
CDR3 protein: CSANPRDRDYEQYF
V gene: TRBV20-1
J gene: TRBJ2-7
clone size: -
D gene: TRBD1

CDR3 DNA: TGTGCCAGCAGGCGGATGACTAGCACAGATACGCAGTATTTT
CDR3 protein: CASRRMTSTDTQYF
V gene: TRBV6-1
J gene: TRBJ2-3
clone size: -
D gene: -

CDR3 DNA: TGTGCCAGCAGTGAAGGTTGGGGCTGGAACACTGAAGCTTTCTTT
CDR3 protein: CASSEGWGWNTEAFF
V gene: TRBV6-1
J gene: TRBJ1-1
clone size: -
D gene: -

CDR3 DNA: TGCGCCAGCAGCCAAGAGGAGTATAGGCGGGAGCGGTGGAATGAGCAGTTCTTC
CDR3 protein: CASSQEEYRRERWNEQFF
V gene: TRBV4-1
J gene: TRBJ2-1
clone size: many
D gene: TRBD2

CDR3 DNA: TGTGCCAGCAGTTTATCTTTCACGGCAGGCAGCGGCAATGAGCAGTTCTTC
CDR3 protein: CASSLSFTAGSGNEQFF
V gene: TRBV28
J gene: TRBJ2-1
clone size: few
D gene: -

CDR3 DNA: TGCGCCAGCAGCCCAAGACTTGAGAACTCCCGGGATACGCAGTATTTT
CDR3 protein: CASSPRLENSRDTQYF
V gene: TRBV5-1
J gene: TRBJ2-3
clone size: -
D gene: -

CDR3 DNA: TGCAGTGCCCCTCTCGGCGGGGTCCAAGAGACCCAGTACTTC
CDR3 protein: CSAPLGGVQETQYF
V gene: TRBV20-1
J gene: TRBJ2-5
clone size: -
D gene: -

CDR3 DNA: TGTGCCAGTAGTATCAGGGTCGGGACCGGGGAGCTGTTTTTT
CDR3 protein: CASSIRVGTGELFF
V gene: TRBV19
J gene: TRBJ2-2
clone size: -
D gene: -

CDR3 DNA: TGCAGTGCTAGAGATCGTCTTGTCAATGGCTACACCTTC
CDR3 protein: CSARDRLVNGYTF
V gene: TRBV20-1
J gene: TRBJ1-2
clone size: -
D gene: -

CDR3 DNA: TGTGCCAGCAGTTTCCCCCAAGGACAGTCCTACGAGCAGTACTTC
CDR3 protein: CASSFPQGQSYEQYF
V gene: TRBV12-3/TRBV12-4
J gene: TRBJ2-7
clone size: -
D gene: -

CDR3 DNA: TGCAGTGCTAGTGTTGTCCAGGGGCCGACCTACGAGCAGTACTTC
CDR3 protein: CSASVVQGPTYEQYF
V gene: TRBV20-1
J gene: TRBJ2-7
clone size: many
D gene: -

CDR3 DNA: TGTGCCAGCAGCAAAGCGTACCCCCTAGCGGGAGCCCTGAAAAGGGAGACCCAGTACTTC
CDR3 protein: CASSKAYPLAGALKRETQYF
V gene: TRBV21-1
J gene: TRBJ2-5
clone size: -
D gene: -

CDR3 DNA: TGTGCCAGCAGCCCTGATGGCACCTCGGGAATCTATGGCTACACCTTC
CDR3 protein: CASSPDGTSGIYGYTF
V gene: TRBV7-2
J gene: TRBJ1-2
clone size: -
D gene: -

CDR3 DNA: TGTGCCAGCAGTTTGAGGGTAGAGTACGAGCAGTACTTC
CDR3 protein: CASSLRVEYEQYF
V gene: TRBV12-3/TRBV12-4
J gene: TRBJ2-7
clone size: many
D gene: -

CDR3 DNA: TGTGCCAGCAGTCAAAACCAGGGTGAGACCCAGTACTTC
CDR3 protein: CASSQNQGETQYF
V gene: TRBV7-3
J gene: TRBJ2-5
clone size: few
D gene: -

CDR3 DNA: TGTGCCATGGGCCCCTGGGGCCTCTGCTACAATGAGCAGTTCTTC
CDR3 protein: CAMGPWGLCYNEQFF
V gene: TRBV5-6
J gene: TRBJ2-1
clone size: -
D gene: -

CDR3 DNA: TGCGCCAGCAGCTTCCGGGACAGCCTCACTGAAGCTTTCTTT
CDR3 protein: CASSFRDSLTEAFF
V gene: TRBV5-1
J gene: TRBJ1-1
clone size: few
D gene: TRBD1

CDR3 DNA: TGTGCCAGCAGTGTCGCGGAGCATAAAGGGGGCAAAAACATTCAGTACTTC
CDR3 protein: CASSVAEHKGGKNIQYF
V gene: TRBV6-1
J gene: TRBJ2-4
clone size: -
D gene: -

CDR3 DNA: TGTGCCTCTAGGCGGGGGACAAGGGTAGATACGCAGTATTTT
CDR3 protein: CASRRGTRVDTQYF
V gene: TRBV28
J gene: TRBJ2-3
clone size: -
D gene: -

CDR3 DNA: TGTGCCATCAGGGGAGGTGGGTCCTACAATGAGCAGTTCTTC
CDR3 protein: CAIRGGGSYNEQFF
V gene: TRBV10-3
J gene: TRBJ2-1
clone size: -
D gene: -

CDR3 DNA: TGCAGCGTGCTCGGGGGACAGGGAAACCTCTACGAGCAGTACTTC
CDR3 protein: CSVLGGQGNLYEQYF
V gene: TRBV29-1
J gene: TRBJ2-7
clone size: -
D gene: TRBD1

CDR3 DNA: TGTGCCAGCAGCATTACTACGGGGCGACCCACAGATACGCAGTATTTT
CDR3 protein: CASSITTGRPTDTQYF
V gene: TRBV7-8
J gene: TRBJ2-3
clone size: few
D gene: -

CDR3 DNA: TGTGCCAGCAGCTTAGATCTGGCAGGGAGGTACGAGCAGTACTTC
CDR3 protein: CASSLDLAGRYEQYF
V gene: TRBV11-2
J gene: TRBJ2-7
clone size: many
D gene: -

CDR3 DNA: TGCGCCAGCAGCTTGACTGGACAGACCAACTCTGGAAACACCATATATTTT
CDR3 protein: CASSLTGQTNSGNTIYF
V gene: TRBV5-1
J gene: TRBJ1-3
clone size: once
D gene: -

CDR3 DNA: TGTGCCAGCAGTCATCCATGGGGGAGCTCCTACAATGAGCAGTTCTTC
CDR3 protein: CASSHPWGSSYNEQFF
V gene: TRBV11-2
J gene: TRBJ2-1
clone size: -
D gene: -

CDR3 DNA: TGCGCCAGCAAGAGCCCCATTTGGAAGGGAGGGTCTGGGGCCAACGTCCTGACTTTC
CDR3 protein: CASKSPIWKGGSGANVLTF
V gene: TRBV5-1
J gene: TRBJ2-6
clone size: few
D gene: TRBD2

CDR3 DNA: TGTGCCAGCAGCCAAGATATTAGCGGGATACCCACCGGGGAGCTGTTTTTT
CDR3 protein: CASSQDISGIPTGELFF
V gene: TRBV14
J gene: TRBJ2-2
clone size: few
D gene: TRBD2

CDR3 DNA: TGTGCCAGCAGCGCCATTTCCTCCTACAATGAGCAGTTCTTC
CDR3 protein: CASSAISSYNEQFF
V gene: TRBV5-4
J gene: TRBJ2-1
clone size: few
D gene: -

CDR3 DNA: TGTGCCAGCAGCCTCGAGATTCCCTCCTATGGCTACACCTTC
CDR3 protein: CASSLEIPSYGYTF
V gene: TRBV7-9
J gene: TRBJ1-2
clone size: few
D gene: -

CDR3 DNA: TGTGCCATCAGTGACGGGACCGAGAATTCACCCCTCCACTTT
CDR3 protein: CAISDGTENSPLHF
V gene: TRBV10-3
J gene: TRBJ1-6
clone size: -
D gene: -

CDR3 DNA: TGCAGTGCTAGGGGGGACGGGGACCAAGAGACCCAGTACTTC
CDR3 protein: CSARGDGDQETQYF
V gene: TRBV20-1
J gene: TRBJ2-5
clone size: many
D gene: -

CDR3 DNA: TGTGCCAGCAGCTTTTATCGGAGGGTCTACAATGAGCAGTTCTTC
CDR3 protein: CASSFYRRVYNEQFF
V gene: TRBV7-9
J gene: TRBJ2-1
clone size: many
D gene: -

CDR3 DNA: TGTGCCAGCAGTTACCAGGGGGAACAGCCCCAGCATTTT
CDR3 protein: CASSYQGEQPQHF
V gene: TRBV6-5
J gene: TRBJ1-5
clone size: few
D gene: TRBD1

CDR3 DNA: TGTGCCAGCAGTGAAGATTGGACTAGCGGGAGTGGAGAGACCCAGTACTTC
CDR3 protein: CASSEDWTSGSGETQYF
V gene: TRBV2
J gene: TRBJ2-5
clone size: -
D gene: TRBD2

CDR3 DNA: TGCAGTGCTTGTACAGGGAATCAGCCCCAGCATTTT
CDR3 protein: CSACTGNQPQHF
V gene: TRBV20-1
J gene: TRBJ1-5
clone size: -
D gene: -

CDR3 DNA: TGTGCCAGCAGCAAGGGACAGGGCCTTAACTATGGCTACACCTTC
CDR3 protein: CASSKGQGLNYGYTF
V gene: TRBV5-5
J gene: TRBJ1-2
clone size: many
D gene: TRBD1

CDR3 DNA: TGTGCCACCAGCAGAGGAGGTGCCCACTACGAGCAGTACTTC
CDR3 protein: CATSRGGAHYEQYF
V gene: TRBV15
J gene: TRBJ2-7
clone size: many
D gene: -

CDR3 DNA: TGCAGTGCAAAAAAACCCCGGGGCCCCTACAATGAGCAGTTCTTC
CDR3 protein: CSAKKPRGPYNEQFF
V gene: TRBV20-1
J gene: TRBJ2-1
clone size: -
D gene: -